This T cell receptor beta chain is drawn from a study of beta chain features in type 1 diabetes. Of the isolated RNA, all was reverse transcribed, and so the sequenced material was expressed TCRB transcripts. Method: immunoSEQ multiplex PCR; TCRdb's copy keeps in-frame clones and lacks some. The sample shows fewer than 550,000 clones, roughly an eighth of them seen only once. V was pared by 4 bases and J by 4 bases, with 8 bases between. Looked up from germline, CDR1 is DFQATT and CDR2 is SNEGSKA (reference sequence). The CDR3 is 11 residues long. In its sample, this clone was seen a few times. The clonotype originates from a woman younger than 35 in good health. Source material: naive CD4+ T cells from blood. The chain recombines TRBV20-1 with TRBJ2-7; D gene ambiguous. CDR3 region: CSATLVYEQYF. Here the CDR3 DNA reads TGCAGTGCTACTCTGGTATACGAGCAGTACTTC.